This T cell receptor beta chain was retrieved from a study of shared clonotypes between healthy human individuals. Turning to the study itself: There were three CD4 naive, three CD4 memory, two CD8 naive and one CD8 memory plates per donor. Study findings and constraints: Around 5.4% of naive CD4 clonotypes were common to several donors.

The table came from immunoSEQ multiplex PCR; TCRdb's copy has only in-frame clones and leaves some out. The table lists approximately 1.5 million clones, 95% to 99% of them singletons. Turning to this clone: No antigen is known for it.

The receptor's source is a man aged 30 to 39 in good health. Source material: naive CD4+ T cells sorted from blood. Subset described: CD45RA+ positively selected.

DNA for the CDR3: TGTGCCAGCAGCTTAGGCGAGGACAGCGTCAAATATGGCTACACCTTC. This translates into CASSLGEDSVKYGYTF. The rearrangement links TRBV7-9 to TRBJ1-2; TRBD1 is a possible D gene (6 bases). Germline V lookup: CDR1 SEHNR, CDR2 FQNEAQ (reference sequence). Trimming left V 1 base short and J 5 bases short, with 17 bases between. The CDR3 runs 16 residues. The variable domain in full, completed from reference TRBV7-9 and TRBJ1-2, reads DTGVSQNPRHKITKRGQNVTFRCDPISEHNRLYWYRQTLGQGPEFLTYFQNEAQLEKSRLLSDRFSAERPKGSFSTLEIQRTEQGDSAMYLCASSLGEDSVKYGYTFGSGTRLTVV.